The 12 T cell receptor beta chains reported below all come from one sample, sequenced in a study of beta chain features in type 1 diabetes. No antigen has been assigned to these receptors. Whole-study results and caveats: Among all four CD4+ subsets, Type 1 diabetes patients had TCRB CDR3s that were moderately but significantly shorter.

Reverse transcribing all isolated RNA meant expressed TCRB transcripts were sequenced. TCRdb's table, derived via immunoSEQ multiplex PCR, lists solely in-frame clones and lacks some. The sample records about 700,000 clones, around an eighth being singletons. The material sequenced was naive CD4+ T cells from blood. The receptor source for this set is a man aged 18 to 29 with type 1 diabetes.

The rearrangement joins TRBV5-1 to TRBJ2-5; the match to TRBD1 covers 10 bases. The ends lost 3 bases at V and 5 bases at J; junction bases unmatched: 10. This CDR3 has 16 amino acids. Germline V gives CDR1 SGHRS, CDR2 YFSETQ. In nucleotides, the CDR3 is TGCGCCAGCAGCTCCACCGGGACAGGGGAGGGCGAGACCCAGTACTTC. Translated: CASSSTGTGEGETQYF.

The chain couples TRBV4-2 to TRBJ1-2; TRBD1 matches at 8 bases. Germline V gene data show CDR1 as LGHNA and CDR2 as YNFKEQ. There are 13 residues in the CDR3. V lost 1 base, J lost 8 bases, and 3 bases stayed unmatched. Written as DNA, the CDR3 is TGTGCCAGCAGCCAAGCTTCAGGGGGCGGCTACACCTTC. Its translation: CASSQASGGGYTF.

In this sample, this clone turned up a few times. This chain connects TRBV7-9 to TRBJ1-3; no clear D gene. CDR3 length: 15 residues. Trimming took off 5 bases at V and 4 bases at J, with 15 bases between the two ends. The germline V gene has CDR1 SEHNR and CDR2 FQNEAQ (reference sequence). The CDR3 DNA reads as TGTGCCAGCAGCCAATCGCCCGGGCCAGGAAACACCATATATTTT. It codes for CASSQSPGPGNTIYF.

With respect to this clone: The sample has other DNA sequences that encode this CDR3 too. The rearrangement uses TRBV9 and TRBJ1-6, with 8 bases aligning to TRBD1. Trimming took 0 bases from V and 7 from J; bases not matched to a gene: 3. This CDR3 spans 15 amino acids. The germline gives CDR1 SGDLS, CDR2 YYNGEE. CDR3 DNA sequence: TGTGCCAGCAGCGTAGTAACAGGGGGGAATTCACCCCTCCACTTT. It translates to CASSVVTGGNSPLHF.

The rearrangement joins TRBV9 to TRBJ2-5, with TRBD1 identical over 7 bases. This CDR3 has 16 amino acids. The V gene end was trimmed by 0 bases and the J gene end by 1 base; junction bases not matched to a gene: 6. The germline V gene has CDR1 SGDLS and CDR2 YYNGEE. The CDR3 DNA follows: TGTGCCAGCAGCGTAGGGGCCAGACAGGGCCAAGAGACCCAGTACTTC. Amino acids: CASSVGARQGQETQYF.

V gene TRBV18 combines with J gene TRBJ2-3, with D perhaps assigned TRBD1 or TRBD2 (5 bases each). V was cut by 3 bases and J by 2 bases, with 12 bases left in between. Germline values: CDR1 KGHSH, CDR2 LQKENI. The CDR3 sequence is 15 residues long. The CDR3 nucleotides are TGTGCCAGCTCACCGACTGGGGGTCACACAGATACGCAGTATTTT. It yields the protein CASSPTGGHTDTQYF.

This clone came up a few times. The chain joins TRBV18 to TRBJ2-7, with a possible D match to TRBD1 (6 bases). Germline V gene lookup returns CDR1 KGHSH and CDR2 LQKENI. The V gene lost 3 bases and the J gene lost 7 bases, with 22 bases spanning the gap. The CDR3 has 16 amino acids. CDR3 in DNA: TGTGCCAGCTCACCCCGGGAAGAGGGGGTTCTTCGGGAGCAGTACTTC. It specifies CASSPREEGVLREQYF.

This clone was seen a handful of times. Other nucleotide sequences in the sample specify the same CDR3. The genes are TRBV2 and TRBJ2-5; D perhaps matches TRBD1 (5 bases). Germline V lookup: CDR1 SNHLY, CDR2 FYNNEI. CDR3 length: 13 residues. V shed 4 bases and J shed 2 bases, with 8 bases lying between them. CDR3 protein: CASSVGHQETQYF. CDR3 DNA sequence: TGTGCCAGCAGTGTTGGACATCAAGAGACCCAGTACTTC.

Comments on this clone: The same CDR3 can be traced to other DNA sequences in this sample. The chain has TRBV5-1 and TRBJ1-6; D is undetermined. This CDR3 region has 14 residues. V lost 0 bases to trimming and J lost 6 bases, with 7 bases between them. CDR1 is SGHRS and CDR2 is YFSETQ in the germline V gene. CDR3 nucleotide sequence: TGCGCCAGCAGCTTGGGGCAGGCTAATTCACCCCTCCACTTT. It translates to CASSLGQANSPLHF.

This clone was observed a handful of times. The chain combines TRBV30 with TRBJ2-3, with TRBD2 matching 12 bases. The CDR3 contains 17 residues. After removal of 2 bases from V and 4 bases from J, the junction contained 10 bases not matched to a gene. Germline V lookup: CDR1 GTSNPN, CDR2 SVGIG (reference sequence). This CDR3 reads CAWSHYMTSGGADTQYF. The CDR3 nucleotides are TGTGCCTGGAGTCATTACATGACTAGCGGGGGCGCAGATACGCAGTATTTT.

This chain joins TRBV29-1 and TRBJ1-2, with TRBD1 matching over 7 bases. The CDR3 extends over 14 amino acids. Germline-derived CDR1 and CDR2 are SQVTM and ANQGSEA. Losses at the gene ends were 7 bases for V and 3 bases for J; bases not matched to a gene: 11. CDR3 loop: CSAGRQGDDYGYTF. The CDR3 DNA reads as TGCAGCGCAGGAAGACAGGGCGACGACTATGGCTACACCTTC.

This clone was seen a handful of times. V gene TRBV2 combines with J gene TRBJ1-2; the D gene is possibly TRBD1 (5 bases). This CDR3 is built from 12 residues. V lost 6 bases and J 8 bases, leaving 13 bases between the germline ends. In germline, CDR1 is SNHLY, CDR2 FYNNEI. The CDR3 reads CASSTDRGGYTF. The DNA for the CDR3 is TGTGCCAGCAGCACGGACCGGGGGGGCTACACCTTC.